The 10 T cell receptor beta chains below all came from one sample that was sequenced in a study of cytomegalovirus exposure and HLA in healthy donors. In the PCR, 60 Vbeta and 13 Jbeta primers were used. Generated by immunoSEQ multiplex PCR, the TCRdb table keeps only in-frame clones and is missing some. The data include under 200,000 clones; the top ten clones carry 6.5%. The sample taken for sequencing was PBMCs. The receptors stem from a man younger than 45 in good health and CMV-seronegative.

The chain joins TRBV5-1 to TRBJ2-2; D possibly corresponds to TRBD2 (5 bases). Trimming cost V 0 bases and J 6 bases, with 12 bases left between them. The CDR3 runs to 15 residues. Germline V CDR1 and CDR2: SGHRS, YFSETQ. The CDR3 DNA is TGCGCCAGCAGCTTGGTACTCCGGGATCCCGGGGAGCTGTTTTTT. This translates into CASSLVLRDPGELFF.

This chain connects TRBV19 to TRBJ1-5, with a tentative D call TRBD1 (5 bases). The germline V gene has CDR1 LNHDA and CDR2 SQIVND (reference sequence). The CDR3 has 15 amino acids. V was shortened by 0 bases and J by 4 bases, with 10 bases between the two germline ends. The CDR3 reads CASSIEGAQNQPQHF. For the CDR3, the DNA is TGTGCCAGTAGTATAGAAGGGGCCCAAAATCAGCCCCAGCATTTT.

To note about this clone: A junction boundary mismatches the germline segment, possibly from a read error. The J gene is TRBJ2-3, the V gene TRBV7-3; 8 nucleotides line up with TRBD2. Per germline, CDR1 SGHTA and CDR2 FQGTGA. This CDR3 has 15 amino acids. CDR3 sequence reads: CASGLSGGRPDTQYF. The CDR3 nucleotides are TGTGCCAGCGGCTTGTCGGGAGGGCGCCCAGATACGCAGTATTTT.

The chain has TRBV7-2 and TRBJ1-2; D is unclear. Germline CDR1 reads SGHTA; CDR2 reads FQGNSA. The CDR3 runs 16 residues. V was cut by 1 base and J by 4 bases, with 16 bases left in between. CDR3 nucleotide sequence: TGTGCCAGCAGCTTAGATAATAACCCCAAGCGCTATGGCTACACCTTC. Translation gives CASSLDNNPKRYGYTF. The variable domain in full, with the rest retrieved from reference TRBV7-2 and TRBJ1-2, is GAGVSQSPSNKVTEKGKDVELRCDPISGHTALYWYRQSLGQGLEFLIYFQGNSAPDKSGLPSDRFSAERTGGSVSTLTIQRTQQEDSAVYLCASSLDNNPKRYGYTFGSGTRLTVV.

The chain uses TRBV5-4 and TRBJ2-3, with D hard to call. The CDR3 loop spans 15 amino acids. Looked up from germline, CDR1 is SGHNT and CDR2 is YYREEE (reference sequence). V was clipped by 0 bases and J by 2 bases, with 10 bases between them. Here the CDR3 reads CASSLGLSFTDTQYF. For the CDR3, the DNA is TGTGCCAGCAGCTTGGGACTTTCCTTCACAGATACGCAGTATTTT.

The genes are TRBV6-5 and TRBJ1-5; no clear D gene. The germline V gene encodes CDR1 MNHEY and CDR2 SVGAGI. This CDR3 spans 14 amino acids. V was pared by 6 bases and J by 0 bases, with 9 bases between. CDR3 loop: CASSPEHSNQPQHF. CDR3 DNA: TGTGCCAGCAGCCCCGAACATAGCAATCAGCCCCAGCATTTT.

The chain employs TRBV6-1 and TRBJ2-5; a possible D gene is TRBD1 (6 bases). The J call is doubtful: the DNA matches TRBJ2-7 better. The length of the CDR3 is 12 residues. The germline gives CDR1 MNHNS, CDR2 SASEGT. This chain's CDR3 is CASSEWTDEQYF. As DNA, the CDR3 is TGTGCCAGCAGTGAGTGGACAGACGAGCAGTACTTC.

The chain links TRBV6-6 to TRBJ1-5, with 9 positions matching TRBD1. Germline V gene lookup returns CDR1 MNHNY and CDR2 SVGAGI (reference sequence). The length of the CDR3 is 13 residues. The trim removed 5 bases at V and 5 bases at J, leaving 1 base unmatched. In DNA form, the CDR3 reads TGTGCCAGCAGTAGGACAGGGGATCAGCCCCAGCATTTT. Translated: CASSRTGDQPQHF.

This chain joins TRBV6-5 and TRBJ1-2; a weak D match, TRBD1 (6 bases). Germline V gene sequence: CDR1 MNHEY, CDR2 SVGAGI. This CDR3 is built from 14 residues. Trimming removed 2 bases from V and 10 bases from J, with 17 bases in between. CDR3 amino acids: CASSYRGTGSNYTF. The CDR3 coding sequence is TGTGCCAGCAGTTACCGGGGAACAGGGAGTAACTACACCTTC.

The gene calls are TRBV25-1 and TRBJ2-7; D possibly corresponds to TRBD1 (6 bases). Germline V CDR1 and CDR2: MGHDK, SYGVNS. Trimming removed 9 bases from V and 2 bases from J, with 26 bases in between. This CDR3 has 17 amino acids. The CDR3 loop is CASYYDGGAGNAYEQYF. For the CDR3, the DNA is TGTGCCAGTTATTACGATGGGGGCGCCGGGAACGCCTACGAGCAGTACTTC.